This T cell receptor (beta chain) was observed in a study of blood T cells in healthy people across ages. PCR was performed a second time for 7 to 11 cycles using a sample-barcoded 5' primer and a J-beta primer mix. TCRdb used MiXCR to reprocess the 5' RACE reads, holding one entry per CDR3 protein. Found here are roughly 500,000 distinct CDR3 sequences, around 24% of them singletons; the top ten hold just over 8.5%. The V gene lost 4 bases and the J gene lost 1 base, with 16 bases spanning the gap. CDR1 and CDR2 from the germline V gene are SEHNR and FQNEAQ (reference sequence). This CDR3 has 16 residues. The same sample was also used in a study of T cells of mothers and their children.

This clonotype was obtained from a boy aged 5 to 17 in good health. The sequencing sample was made of blood. V and J are TRBV7-9 and TRBJ2-5; possibly TRBD1 or TRBD2 for D (5 bases each). The CDR3 reads CASSSTGTVFQETQYF. Written as DNA, the CDR3 is TGTGCCAGCAGCTCCACCGGGACCGTTTTCCAAGAGACCCAGTACTTC.